The 3 T cell receptor beta chains below were found in one sample sequenced in a study of blood T cell repertoires in COVID-19. Measured with immunoSEQ multiplex PCR; TCRdb has only the in-frame clones, and not every one. The top ten hold 11% of the sample, which has about 230,000 clones, over 75% seen once. What was sequenced was peripheral blood. These receptor sequences come from a man aged 45 to 65 with COVID-19, enrolled during active disease.

This clone was seen a handful of times. The chain combines TRBV28 with TRBJ1-5; 8 nucleotides align to TRBD1. CDR1 and CDR2 (germline): MDHEN, SYDVKM. This CDR3 spans 15 amino acids. The CDR3 is CGSSPGTGINQPQHF. CDR3 in DNA: TGTGGATCTTCCCCCGGGACAGGTATCAATCAGCCCCAGCATTTT.

This clone was observed once. The genes are TRBV3-1 (or the pseudogene TRBV3-2) and TRBJ1-2; TRBD1 agrees at 11 bases. The CDR3 sequence is 19 residues long. Germline-derived CDR1 and CDR2 are LGHDT and YNNKEL (reference sequence). Germline trimming cut 0 bases from V and 10 bases from J; bases unmatched to any gene: 19. CDR3 sequence (DNA): TGTGCCAGCAGCCAAGAGGGGTCGCGGACAGGGGGCGCGGGGTTCGACTACACCTTC. It translates to CASSQEGSRTGGAGFDYTF.

This clone was picked up a small number of times. V and J are TRBV3-1 (or the pseudogene TRBV3-2) and TRBJ2-3; 16 bases fit TRBD2. CDR3 length: 17 residues. The V gene end was trimmed by 4 bases and the J gene end by 2 bases; junction bases not matched to a gene: 3. Germline V gene sequence: CDR1 LGHDT, CDR2 YNNKEL (reference sequence). The CDR3 spells CASSPGTSGRATDTQYF. CDR3 sequence (DNA): TGTGCCAGCAGCCCAGGGACTAGCGGGAGGGCCACAGATACGCAGTATTTT.